Following are 23 T cell receptor beta chains from one sample sequenced in a study of blood T cell repertoires in COVID-19. Using immunoSEQ multiplex PCR, the repertoire was profiled, and TCRdb retains in-frame clones only, with some absent. This table holds fewer than 500,000 clones, more than 75% found once. The specimen sequenced was PBMCs or T cells enriched from blood (not recorded which). The receptors here all came from a woman aged 25 to 45 with acute COVID-19.

The J gene is TRBJ1-6, the V gene TRBV18; maybe TRBD1 (6 bases). The V end was cut by 3 bases, the J end by 5 bases, with 14 bases between. The CDR3 is 16 amino acids. The germline CDR1 and CDR2 sequences are KGHSH and LQKENI. The CDR3 DNA reads TGTGCCAGCTCACCCAACGCCGGGGGGCATAATTCACCCCTCCACTTT. The encoded protein is CASSPNAGGHNSPLHF.

This clone appeared once. This sequence joins TRBV4-1 and TRBJ1-5; no clear D gene. Per the germline V gene, CDR1 is MGHRA and CDR2 is YSYEKL. This CDR3 contains 15 residues. V was cut by 0 bases and J by 1 base, with 7 bases left in between. CDR3 DNA: TGCGCCAGCAGCCAAGAGGCATGGAGCAATCAGCCCCAGCATTTT. Residues: CASSQEAWSNQPQHF.

Comments on this clone: Within the sample, other DNA sequences also encode this same CDR3. J is TRBJ2-7 and V is TRBV3-1 (or the pseudogene TRBV3-2); possibly TRBD1 for D (5 bases). The CDR3 spans 12 residues. With 2 bases removed from V and 4 bases from J, the gap between germline ends came to 6 bases. Looked up from germline, CDR1 is LGHDT and CDR2 is YNNKEL (reference sequence). The DNA for the CDR3 is TGTGCCAGCAGCCAACAGGGATACGAGCAGTACTTC. This translates into CASSQQGYEQYF.

V usage is TRBV30 and J usage is TRBJ1-1; D remains unclear. Trimming removed 3 bases from V and 8 bases from J, with 13 bases in between. Germline CDR1 is GTSNPN and CDR2 is SVGIG (reference sequence). This CDR3 comprises 12 residues. The CDR3 loop is CAWSPRWEEAFF. CDR3 nucleotides: TGTGCCTGGAGCCCCCGTTGGGAGGAAGCTTTCTTT.

The chain combines TRBV2 with TRBJ2-1, with 7 nucleotides matching TRBD2. Trimming cost V 4 bases and J 5 bases; bases outside gene matches: 11. Germline V gene sequence: CDR1 SNHLY, CDR2 FYNNEI. CDR3 length: 16 residues. CDR3 bases: TGTGCCAGCAGTGTAGAAGCGGGGTACGTCAACAATGAGCAGTTCTTC. Protein sequence: CASSVEAGYVNNEQFF.

This sequence joins TRBV30 and TRBJ1-2; 7 bases are shared with TRBD1. The CDR3 has 14 amino acids. The V gene's germline CDR1 is GTSNPN and CDR2 SVGIG (reference sequence). V trimming: 2 bases; J trimming: 1 base; junction bases outside the gene matches: 4. The CDR3: CAWSRQGLNYGYTF. The CDR3 region has the DNA TGTGCCTGGAGTCGACAGGGCCTTAACTATGGCTACACCTTC.

The chain employs TRBV4-3 and TRBJ2-1; 10 bases are a match to TRBD1. The CDR3 has 14 residues. Per the germline V gene, CDR1 is LGHNA and CDR2 is YSLEER. V lost 4 bases, J lost 7 bases, and 4 bases stayed unmatched. CDR3 in DNA: TGCGCCAGCAGCCGGGGACAGGGGCGAAATGAGCAGTTCTTC. Encoded protein: CASSRGQGRNEQFF.

The chain has TRBV24-1 and TRBJ1-2, with D uncertain. The ends were cut back, 4 bases at V and 8 bases at J, with 10 bases in the middle. Germline CDR1 reads KGHDR; CDR2 reads SFDVKD. There are 12 residues in the CDR3. For the CDR3, the DNA is TGTGCCACCAGTGAAAGAGGGTCCGGCTACACCTTC. Its protein product is CATSERGSGYTF.

The V gene is TRBV19, the J gene TRBJ1-1; D gene uncertain. V was pared by 11 bases and J by 5 bases, with 12 bases between. The CDR3 runs 11 residues. The germline gives CDR1 LNHDA, CDR2 SQIVND (reference sequence). CDR3 in DNA: TGTGCCTCCCAAGGCGGTACTGAAGCTTTCTTT. Translating gives CASQGGTEAFF.

The genes are TRBV10-3 and TRBJ1-2; a possible D gene is TRBD1 (6 bases). The germline V gene encodes CDR1 ENHRY and CDR2 SYGVKD. With 5 bases removed from V and 3 bases from J, the gap between germline ends came to 10 bases. The CDR3 runs 13 residues. In nucleotides, the CDR3 is TGTGCCATCAGTACCACAGGGTACTATGGCTACACCTTC. It is translated as CAISTTGYYGYTF.

The CDR3 spells CASRHPGTGLEKLFF. The CDR3 DNA reads as TGTGCCAGCAGACATCCCGGGACAGGGTTGGAAAAACTGTTTTTT. The chain recombines TRBV6-6 with TRBJ1-4, with 9 nucleotides matching TRBD1. This CDR3 region has 15 residues. Germline V CDR1 and CDR2: MNHNY, SVGAGI (reference sequence). J lost 8 bases, V lost 6 bases, and 10 bases had no gene match.

CDR3 bases: TGTGCCAGCAGTTACACCGGACAGGGAGGGCAAGAGACCCAGTACTTC. This codes for CASSYTGQGGQETQYF. The chain is built from TRBV6-2 or TRBV6-3 and TRBJ2-5; TRBD1 might be the D (8 bases). The ends were cut back, 2 bases at V and 2 bases at J, with 15 bases in the middle. The CDR3 is made up of 16 amino acids. CDR1 and CDR2 (germline): MNHEY, SVGEGT.

The chain recombines TRBV5-5 with TRBJ2-7; 7 nucleotides match TRBD1. V dropped 3 bases and J dropped 4; count of bases not matched to a gene: 13. Germline V gene lookup returns CDR1 SGHKS and CDR2 YYEKEE (reference sequence). CDR3 length equals 16 residues. The CDR3 sequence: CASSWPGTAILYEQYF. CDR3 coding DNA: TGTGCCAGCAGCTGGCCAGGGACAGCAATATTATACGAGCAGTACTTC.

The CDR3 reads CASTITGGSSPLHF. The CDR3 nucleotides read TGTGCCAGCACTATCACAGGGGGAAGTTCACCCCTCCACTTT. The chain recombines TRBV7-9 with TRBJ1-6, with TRBD1 matching 8 bases. The germline gives CDR1 SEHNR, CDR2 FQNEAQ (reference sequence). The trim removed 7 bases at V and 9 bases at J, leaving 8 bases unmatched. This CDR3 is 14 amino acids long.

The chain couples TRBV4-1 to TRBJ2-3, with TRBD2 matching over 15 bases. The junction had 5 bases not matched to a gene; V was cut back by 4 bases and J by 3 bases. Germline V gene sequence: CDR1 MGHRA, CDR2 YSYEKL. The CDR3 is 17 amino acids. The CDR3: CASSLGLAGGLTDTQYF. The CDR3 coding sequence is TGCGCCAGCAGCCTCGGACTAGCGGGGGGGCTGACAGATACGCAGTATTTT.

The chain links TRBV6-4 to TRBJ1-1; D may be TRBD1 (6 bases). The ends were cut back, 5 bases at V and 3 bases at J, with 13 bases in the middle. Germline V lookup: CDR1 MRHNA, CDR2 SNTAGT. This CDR3 comprises 14 residues. CDR3 loop: CASSLWAGDTEAFF. In DNA, the CDR3 is TGTGCCAGCAGTCTCTGGGCAGGGGACACTGAAGCTTTCTTT.

This chain uses TRBV5-8 with TRBJ1-4; tentative D call: TRBD1 (5 bases). There are 15 residues in the CDR3. Trimming removed 6 bases from V and 4 bases from J, with 16 bases in between. Germline CDR1 reads SGHTS; CDR2 reads YDEGEE. The chain's CDR3 is CASINLGHSNEKLFF. The CDR3 DNA follows: TGTGCCAGCATCAACCTAGGACACAGTAATGAAAAACTGTTTTTT.

V gene TRBV3-1 (or the pseudogene TRBV3-2) combines with J gene TRBJ1-2; 7 bases are a match to TRBD1. Trimming cost V 0 bases and J 2 bases; bases outside gene matches: 6. Germline-derived CDR1 and CDR2 are LGHDT and YNNKEL (reference sequence). The CDR3 is 16 residues long. The CDR3 is CASSQEGRGRNYGYTF. The CDR3 DNA is TGTGCCAGCAGCCAAGAGGGAAGGGGGCGCAACTATGGCTACACCTTC.

The chain joins TRBV5-6 to TRBJ1-1; unclear D gene. From germline, CDR1 is SGHDT and CDR2 YYEEEE. With 1 base removed from V and 4 bases from J, the gap between germline ends came to 8 bases. CDR3 length equals 13 residues. The CDR3 sequence is CASSLWGGTEAFF. The CDR3 nucleotides read TGTGCCAGCAGCTTGTGGGGAGGCACTGAAGCTTTCTTT. Together with reference TRBV5-6 and TRBJ1-1, the CDR3 gives the full variable domain: DAGVTQSPTHLIKTRGQQVTLRCSPKSGHDTVSWYQQALGQGPQFIFQYYEEEERQRGNFPDRFSGHQFPNYSSELNVNALLLGDSALYLCASSLWGGTEAFFGQGTRLTVV.

The chain is built from TRBV30 and TRBJ1-2, with 12 positions matching TRBD1. Germline CDR1 GTSNPN, CDR2 SVGIG (reference sequence). This CDR3 has 15 amino acids. V shed 2 bases, J shed 7 bases, and the junction held 8 bases outside the gene matches. CDR3 coding DNA: TGTGCCTGGAGTCAGGGGACAGGGGGCGCCGGTGGCTACACCTTC. This codes for CAWSQGTGGAGGYTF.

The chain has TRBV6-6 and TRBJ2-6; no reliable D call. Germline CDR1 is MNHNY and CDR2 is SVGAGI (reference sequence). With 6 bases removed from V and 13 bases from J, the gap between germline ends came to 10 bases. This CDR3 is 11 amino acids long. This chain's CDR3 is CASRSVEVLTF. In DNA, the CDR3 is TGTGCCAGCAGATCGGTAGAAGTCCTGACTTTC.

The rearrangement links TRBV19 to TRBJ1-2, with 7 positions matching TRBD1. Germline lookup yields CDR1 LNHDA and CDR2 SQIVND (reference sequence). Trimming removed 6 bases from V and 0 bases from J; junction bases left unmatched: 19. This CDR3 spans 19 amino acids. The CDR3 loop is CASRGPLGTEDTANYGYTF. DNA for the CDR3: TGTGCCAGTAGGGGCCCCCTCGGGACAGAAGACACAGCTAACTATGGCTACACCTTC.

The J gene is TRBJ2-7, the V gene TRBV7-8; D might be TRBD1 (6 bases). CDR3 length: 14 amino acids. V was trimmed by 5 bases and J by 6 bases, leaving 17 bases between them. Germline CDR1 reads SGHVS; CDR2 reads FQNEAQ. CDR3 bases: TGTGCCAGCAGCCCAAGATACCGGGACACCGAGCAGTACTTC. Translation gives CASSPRYRDTEQYF.